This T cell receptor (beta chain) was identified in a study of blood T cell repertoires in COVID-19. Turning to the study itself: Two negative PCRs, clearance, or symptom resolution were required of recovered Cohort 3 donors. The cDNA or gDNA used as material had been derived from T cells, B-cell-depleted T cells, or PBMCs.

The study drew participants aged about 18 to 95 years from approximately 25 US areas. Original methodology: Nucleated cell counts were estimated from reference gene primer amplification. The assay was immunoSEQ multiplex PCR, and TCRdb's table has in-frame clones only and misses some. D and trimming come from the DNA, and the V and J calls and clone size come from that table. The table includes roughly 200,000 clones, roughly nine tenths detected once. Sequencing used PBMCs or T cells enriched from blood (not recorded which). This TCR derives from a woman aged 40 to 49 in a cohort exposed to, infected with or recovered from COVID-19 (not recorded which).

CDR3 residues: CATRGGTEAFF. The DNA of the CDR3 is TGCGCCACTAGGGGGGGCACTGAAGCTTTCTTT. The chain links TRBV10-2 to TRBJ1-1, with TRBD1 as a possible D gene (6 bases). The CDR3 has 11 residues. Per germline, CDR1 WSHSY and CDR2 SAAADI. Trimming left V 10 bases short and J 4 bases short, with 10 bases between.